This T cell receptor beta chain was sequenced during a study of a mutant IDH1 vaccine in newly diagnosed glioma. For the study at large: Patients got their first vaccination 4-6 weeks after radiotherapy alone, or with temozolomide cycles.

This CDR3 spans 13 amino acids. Germline V gives CDR1 SGHNT, CDR2 YENEEA. With 2 bases clipped from V and 4 bases from J, the junction kept 1 base outside the gene matches. Sample time point: week 11, during vaccination. It was 300 ug of mutant IDH1 20-mer peptide that made up each vaccine dose, given with topical imiquimod. As for this clone: As yet, its antigen is unknown.

Regarding the study as a whole: Patients showed vaccine-induced immune responses at a rate of roughly 93%.

Produced via immunoSEQ multiplex PCR; TCRdb's table is partial and in-frame only. The sample yields some 60,000 clones, about 80% seen once. The sequencing used PBMCs, collected from a glioma patient whose treatment included an IDH1 peptide vaccine. The chain combines TRBV11-3 with TRBJ1-2; the match to TRBD1 covers 7 bases. This clonotype was sampled from a man aged 50 or older with glioma. The CDR3 nucleotides read TGTGCCAGCAGCTTACCAGGGGGCTATGGCTACACCTTC. Translating it yields CASSLPGGYGYTF.